This TCR beta chain emerged from a study of T-cell reconstitution after alpha-beta-depleted transplantation in children. There are 15 residues in the CDR3. V gave up 5 bases and J gave up 0 bases, with 13 bases separating them. The germline CDR1 and CDR2 sequences are LNHNV and YYDKDF (reference sequence). Unique molecular identifiers featured in how the TCRbeta library was prepared. TCRdb recomputed calls from the PCR reads with MiXCR, one row per CDR3 protein. The sample has around 500,000 distinct CDR3 sequences, 9.5% to 15% seen once. This clonotype has more than one count but fewer than ten. This clonotype originated in a human donor who donated a stem cell graft to a child with combined immunodeficiency. V gene TRBV15 combines with J gene TRBJ2-5; tentative D call: TRBD1 (6 bases). Sequencing used PBMCs from the stem cell graft donor, obtained from the stem cell graft. This CDR3 is CATSGTTGNQETQYF. In nucleotides, the CDR3 is TGTGCCACCAGCGGAACTACAGGGAACCAAGAGACCCAGTACTTC.